This TCR beta chain stems from a study of CD8 T cells in Susac syndrome (dated by TCRdb to the late 2010s). Broadly, across the study: Whether CD8+ T cell activation and differentiation in Susac syndrome was antigen driven was tested using repertoire sequencing. The clonality of the CD8+ T cell repertoire was compared across over 10 healthy donors, 14 Susac syndrome patients and about 15 multiple sclerosis patients. Points the paper makes about the study in general: The number of individuals in the TCR sequencing and HLA analysis was recognized as being relatively small.

Peripheral blood CD8+ and CD4+ T cells from healthy donors, Susac syndrome patients and multiple sclerosis patients were profiled by high-throughput TCR beta sequencing. The multiple sclerosis controls were treatment-naive patients who had stable or active relapsing-remitting disease and met the revised McDonald criteria. Bulk CD8+ and CD4+ T cells were purified by magnetic negative isolation, whereas CD8+ TEMRA cells were enriched by FACS. Blood was drawn into EDTA tubes, processed within 24 hours, and PBMCs were isolated by density gradient centrifugation. PBMCs intended for TCR sequencing were frozen in liquid nitrogen and were later thawed in a 37 degrees C water bath. The sorted or isolated CD4+, CD8+ and CD8+ TEMRA cells had a purity of 90% or higher. Taken from cysteine to phenylalanine, the CDR3 has 13 residues. CDR3 DNA is the only sequence kept; it has 39 bases, read in frame from the first base. Sequences MGHRA (CDR1) and YSYEKL (CDR2) are obtained from the germline V gene. At the junction V is shortened by 8 bases and J by 8 bases; bases outside the gene matches: 9.

RNA was extracted using the RNeasy kit, and about 0.45 to 1 ug of the RNA was reverse transcribed with random hexamers. The immunoSEQ multiplex PCR assay, covering 54 Vbeta and 13 Jbeta segments, was used to amplify TCR beta CDR3 regions. PCR amplification bias was corrected by using a synthetic template baseline for primer optimization and computational correction. For the original study's pipeline: Only productive sequences were kept, with reads annotated to V, D and J genes according to IMGT and analyzed in immunoSEQ Analyzer. Clonality was computed as one minus Shannon entropy normalized by log2 of the number of productive unique sequences. Public and private clones were assessed among the 100 most prevalent clones of each patient and control. A clone was defined as Susac-specific if it was absent from the healthy and MS cohorts, from over a thousand published viral clones and from other ImmuneACCESS disease sequences. TCRdb's own reprocessing of the public reads used fastp at Q25 and MiXCR and kept productive beta chains. Rows are combined by CDR3 protein, so each entry shows the most common genes and DNA. V and J calls and clone size were set by TCRdb, not the authors. The sample has 69,000 or so distinct CDR3 sequences on record, about 94% of them singletons. Under 0.6% of the sample is held by the ten biggest clonotypes.

As concerns this clonotype: Its antigen is not yet known. It has no much larger one-base neighbor in the sample; base qualities were not kept.

The TCR originated in a human donor with multiple sclerosis. Sequenced sample: CD8+ T cells from PBMCs. The V and J genes are TRBV4-1 and TRBJ1-1; TRBD1 aligns with 9 central bases. The nucleotide sequence reads TGCGCCAGCTGCCGGACAGGGGAGTGGGAAGCTTTCTTT. Its protein reads: CASCRTGEWEAFF.